This T cell receptor (beta chain) was sequenced in a study of Graves' ophthalmopathy and Graves' hyperthyroidism. Study overall: Researchers obtained peripheral blood at initial diagnosis, before any treatment had begun.

PBMCs were obtained from 8 to 10 ml of fresh peripheral blood. The study amplified TCR beta CDR3 regions using RNA transcripts. After a first-round RT-PCR with HTBI primers, a second-round multiplex PCR was run. TCRdb recomputed calls from the multiplex PCR reads with MiXCR, one row per CDR3 protein. The sample lists 650,000 to 800,000 distinct CDR3 sequences, roughly two fifths seen once, with more than 2.5% in the top ten. This CDR3 is 13 amino acids long. V was pared by 1 base and J by 5 bases, with 5 bases between. The V gene's germline CDR1 is LGHNT and CDR2 FRNRAP. This clonotype came up a few times. Its antigen is currently unknown. Study-wide results and limits: Ophthalmopathy progression was predicted by the model at approximately 70% sensitivity and about 74% specificity.

Material for sequencing was peripheral blood. This receptor was taken from an adult man with Graves' ophthalmopathy. The chain links TRBV12-5 to TRBJ2-2, with D unresolved. As DNA, the CDR3 is TGTGCTAGTGGTTTGGATCTTACCGGGGAGCTGTTTTTT. This translates into CASGLDLTGELFF.